There are a few counts of the clone carrying this T cell receptor beta chain. Its target is unknown. The authors built TCR beta libraries using iRepertoire HTBI primers and Arm-PCR of CDR3 regions. TCRdb redid the calling of the multiplex PCR reads with MiXCR, one entry per CDR3 protein. This repertoire shows 500,000 to 800,000 distinct CDR3 sequences, around 32% found once; its top ten account for about 40%. The sample belongs to a study of regulatory T cells in long-lasting Graves disease. Whole-study findings and limits: Persistent Graves' patients showed reduced TCR diversity versus newly diagnosed patients. Persistent disease exhibited a predilection for TRBV28, TRBJ1-2 and TRBJ2-5.

Time point reported: persistent/refractory GD, antithyroid drugs over 5 years with positive TRAb. Isolated PBMC RNA provided the starting material for the TCR library. CDR3 length: 15 amino acids. CDR1 DFQATT and CDR2 SNEGSKA come from the germline V gene (reference sequence). With 6 bases removed from V and 1 base from J, the gap between germline ends came to 18 bases. This receptor was identified in a female donor with Graves disease. The chain recombines TRBV20-1 with TRBJ1-1; a weak D match, TRBD1 (6 bases). The specimen was peripheral blood mononuclear cells (PBMCs), collected when the disease was refractory, from a patient treated with antithyroid drugs. The CDR3 coding sequence is TGCAGTGCCCAAGGACAGATTCTTAGGAACACTGAAGCTTTCTTT. It yields the protein CSAQGQILRNTEAFF.